Listed here are 10 T cell receptor beta chains from one sample, sequenced in a study of T cell repertoires in cytomegalovirus infection. TCRdb recomputed calls from the reads with MiXCR, one row per CDR3 protein. The repertoire consists of 700,000 to 850,000 distinct CDR3 sequences, with about 33% occurring once and the leading ten covering around an eighth. These receptors have no identified antigens. Here the sequenced sample was cultured CD8+ T cells from PBMCs, taken from culture after CMV antigen stimulation. The receptors shown here come from a human donor in good health (CMV status not recorded). Some clones in this sample may be carry-over from other donors' samples.

V usage is TRBV27 and J usage is TRBJ1-3; the D gene is possibly TRBD1 (5 bases). Germline CDR1 reads MNHEY; CDR2 reads SMNVEV (reference sequence). With 4 bases removed from V and 2 bases from J, the gap between germline ends came to 9 bases. The CDR3 has 14 amino acids. In nucleotides, the CDR3 is TGTGCCAGCAGTTCGGGGGTGCCTGGAAACACCATATATTTT. It translates to CASSSGVPGNTIYF.

Comment on this clonotype: With a much larger clone just one base away, this may be a read error. The chain links TRBV7-2 to TRBJ2-2; D gene ambiguous. The V end lost 3 bases, the J end lost 7 bases, and 15 bases lay between the germline ends. Germline V gene data show CDR1 as SGHTA and CDR2 as FQGNSA. The CDR3 has 15 residues. CDR3: CASSFSRPWIGELFF. CDR3 DNA sequence: TGTGCCAGCAGCTTCTCACGACCGTGGATCGGGGAGCTGTTTTTT.

This chain joins TRBV13 and TRBJ2-7; 8 bases are shared with TRBD2. There are 15 residues in the CDR3. V trimming: 4 bases; J trimming: 2 bases; junction bases outside the gene matches: 7. Germline CDR1 reads PRHDT; CDR2 reads FYEKMQ (reference sequence). The chain's CDR3 is CASSSPDGGAYEQYF. The CDR3 DNA follows: TGTGCCAGCAGCTCCCCCGACGGGGGGGCCTACGAGCAGTACTTC.

The chain links TRBV7-6 to TRBJ2-1; D is unclear. The CDR3 sequence is 15 residues long. The V end lost 5 bases, the J end lost 5 bases, and 16 bases lay between the germline ends. From germline, CDR1 is SGHVS and CDR2 FNYEAQ. CDR3 residues: CASSPLISLDNEQFF. The CDR3 DNA sequence: TGTGCCAGCAGCCCATTAATTTCATTGGACAATGAGCAGTTCTTC. Filled out from reference TRBV7-6 and TRBJ2-1, the complete variable domain reads GAGVSQSPRYKVTKRGQDVALRCDPISGHVSLYWYRQALGQGPEFLTYFNYEAQQDKSGLPNDRFSAERPEGSISTLTIQRTEQRDSAMYRCASSPLISLDNEQFFGPGTRLTVL.

The sample holds a few counts of this clonotype. This chain links TRBV27 with TRBJ2-7; 8 nucleotides align to TRBD1. CDR3 length equals 15 residues. V lost 5 bases and J lost 4; bases outside the gene matches: 10. Germline V gives CDR1 MNHEY, CDR2 SMNVEV (reference sequence). CDR3 residues: CASSPTGTGLYEQYF. The CDR3 DNA reads TGTGCCAGCAGTCCCACCGGGACAGGCCTTTACGAGCAGTACTTC.

The gene calls are TRBV5-4 and TRBJ2-1, with a weak D call TRBD1 (6 bases). CDR3 size: 15 residues. Germline loops: CDR1 SGHNT, CDR2 YYREEE (reference sequence). V shed 4 bases and J shed 9 bases, with 20 bases lying between them. CDR3 sequence: CASSTQGPSFGEQFF. The CDR3, as DNA: TGTGCCAGCAGCACCCAGGGGCCTAGCTTCGGTGAGCAGTTCTTC.

This clonotype has at least ten counts. The chain combines TRBV12-3 or TRBV12-4 with TRBJ1-5, with D perhaps TRBD1 (5 bases). The length of the CDR3 is 15 residues. V dropped 3 bases and J dropped 1 base, with 10 bases sitting between them. The CDR3 DNA is TGTGCCAGCAGTTTGGGGCACCGCAGCAATCAGCCCCAGCATTTT. Protein sequence: CASSLGHRSNQPQHF.

This clonotype has only a few counts. For the CDR3, the DNA is TGTGCCAGCAGTTACGGTCCCCGCGGGGAGACCCAGTACTTC. Its protein product is CASSYGPRGETQYF. The chain recombines TRBV6-2 or TRBV6-3 with TRBJ2-5; the D gene is possibly TRBD2 (5 bases). V lost 2 bases and J 5 bases, leaving 12 bases between the germline ends. Germline CDR1 MNHEY, CDR2 SVGEGT. This CDR3 region has 14 residues.

Many counts were recorded for this clonotype. This sequence joins TRBV7-6 and TRBJ2-4; TRBD1 agrees at 9 bases. V was clipped by 5 bases and J by 3 bases; unmatched bases: 5. The CDR3 spans 15 residues. Germline CDR1 SGHVS, CDR2 FNYEAQ. The CDR3 here is CASSPGQGNKNIQYF. The CDR3 DNA follows: TGTGCCAGCAGCCCTGGACAGGGGAACAAAAACATTCAGTACTTC.

This clonotype was recorded a few times. The chain has TRBV3-1 and TRBJ2-5; D uncertain. Germline loops: CDR1 LGHDT, CDR2 YNNKEL (reference sequence). This CDR3 spans 14 amino acids. The V and J ends lost 0 bases and 1 base respectively, with 6 bases between them. This CDR3 is CASSQDGPQETQYF. The DNA of the CDR3 is TGTGCCAGCAGCCAAGATGGCCCCCAAGAGACCCAGTACTTC.